Sequencing of this T cell receptor beta chain was carried out in a study of beta chain features in type 1 diabetes. Study conclusions and caveats: Within each of all four CD4+ subsets, Type 1 diabetes patients had TCRB CDR3s that were moderately but significantly shorter.

Every bit of the isolated RNA underwent reverse transcription, so sequencing read expressed TCRB transcripts. Using immunoSEQ multiplex PCR, the repertoire was profiled, and TCRdb retains in-frame clones only, with some absent. The sample has 250,000 or so clones, over 20% seen once. This clone came up a few times. The antigen remains undetermined. Germline V gives CDR1 SQVTM, CDR2 ANQGSEA. Losses at the gene ends were 4 bases for V and 5 bases for J; bases not matched to a gene: 3. CDR3 length equals 13 residues. The sequenced material came from naive CD4+ T cells from blood. The rearrangement uses TRBV29-1 and TRBJ1-4; TRBD1 agrees at 8 bases. The origin of this receptor is a woman aged 40 to 55 with type 1 diabetes. In DNA, the CDR3 is TGCAGCGTTGCACAGGGGGAGAATGAAAAACTGTTTTTT. Translation gives CSVAQGENEKLFF.